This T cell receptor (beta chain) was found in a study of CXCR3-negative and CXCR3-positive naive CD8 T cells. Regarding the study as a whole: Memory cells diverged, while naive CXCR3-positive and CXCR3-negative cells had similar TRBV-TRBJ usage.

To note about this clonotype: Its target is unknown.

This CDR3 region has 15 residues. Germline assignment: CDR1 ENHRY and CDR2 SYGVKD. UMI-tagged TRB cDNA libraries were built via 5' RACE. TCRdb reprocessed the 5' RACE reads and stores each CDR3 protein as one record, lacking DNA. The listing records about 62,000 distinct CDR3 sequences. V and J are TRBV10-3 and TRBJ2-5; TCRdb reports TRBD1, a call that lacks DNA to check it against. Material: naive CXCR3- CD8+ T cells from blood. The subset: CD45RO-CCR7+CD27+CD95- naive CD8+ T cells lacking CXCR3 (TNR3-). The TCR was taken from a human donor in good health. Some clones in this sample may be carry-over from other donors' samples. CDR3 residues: CAISPGQGNSETQYF.